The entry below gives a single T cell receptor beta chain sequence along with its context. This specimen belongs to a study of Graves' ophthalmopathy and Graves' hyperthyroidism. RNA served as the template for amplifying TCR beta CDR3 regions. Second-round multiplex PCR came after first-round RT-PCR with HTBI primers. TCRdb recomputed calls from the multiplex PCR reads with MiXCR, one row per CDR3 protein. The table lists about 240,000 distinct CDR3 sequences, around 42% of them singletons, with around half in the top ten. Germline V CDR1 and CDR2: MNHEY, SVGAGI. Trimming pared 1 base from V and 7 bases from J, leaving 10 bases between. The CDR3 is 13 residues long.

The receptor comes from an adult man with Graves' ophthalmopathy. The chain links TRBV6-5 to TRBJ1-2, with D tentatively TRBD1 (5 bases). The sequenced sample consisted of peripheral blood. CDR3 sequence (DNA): TGTGCCAGCAGTTACTACAGGTTTGGTGGCTACACCTTC. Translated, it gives CASSYYRFGGYTF.